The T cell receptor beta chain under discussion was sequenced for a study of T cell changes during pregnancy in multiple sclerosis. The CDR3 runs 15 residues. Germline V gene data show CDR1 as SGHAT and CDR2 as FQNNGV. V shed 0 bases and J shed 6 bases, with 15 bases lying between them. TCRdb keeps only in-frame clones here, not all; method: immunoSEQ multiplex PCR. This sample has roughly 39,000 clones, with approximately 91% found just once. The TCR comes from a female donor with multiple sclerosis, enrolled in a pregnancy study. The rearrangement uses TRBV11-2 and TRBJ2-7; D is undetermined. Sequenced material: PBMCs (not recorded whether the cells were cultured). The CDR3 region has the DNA TGTGCCAGCAGCTTAGATCGGACGCCAAGTGGCGAGCAGTACTTC. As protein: CASSLDRTPSGEQYF.